This TCR beta chain was observed in a study of regulatory T cells in long-lasting Graves disease. The time point was: newly diagnosed GD, antithyroid drugs for less than 3 months. Generation of the TCR library employed RNA extracted from PBMCs. iRepertoire HTBI primers and Arm-PCR of CDR3 regions built TCR beta libraries. TCRdb reanalysed the multiplex PCR reads using MiXCR and keeps one entry per CDR3 protein. The table has about 530,000 distinct CDR3 sequences, around 15% seen once. With 10 bases removed from V and 4 bases from J, the gap between germline ends came to 13 bases. This CDR3 has 12 amino acids. This clonotype was counted at least ten times. These data also formed part of another study, on T cells in Graves' hyperthyroidism and ophthalmopathy. This second study says: The HTBI set primed first-round TCR CDR3 RT-PCR.

The sequence came from a woman in her forties or fifties with Graves disease. This chain links TRBV12-3 or TRBV12-4 with TRBJ1-2, with D unresolved. The sample in question was peripheral blood mononuclear cells (PBMCs), obtained at new diagnosis, from a patient treated with antithyroid drugs. The CDR3 nucleotides are TGTGCCATCTCGGTGGTGGCCTATGGCTACACCTTC. Its translation is CAISVVAYGYTF.